This passage covers 8 T cell receptor beta chains from one sample sequenced in a study of T cell responses to AZD1222 COVID-19 vaccine. Here immunoSEQ multiplex PCR was the method, and the copy in TCRdb shows in-frame clones only, minus some. This sample has 90,000 to 120,000 clones, with under 95% found just once. The sequenced sample was peripheral blood, obtained on day 0 of AZD1222 vaccination. The origin of the receptors is an adult in good health.

This chain links TRBV7-3 with TRBJ1-1, with D perhaps matching TRBD1 (5 bases). CDR1 is SGHTA, CDR2 FQGTGA, per germline. Trimming removed 3 bases from V and 5 bases from J, with 19 bases in between. The CDR3 extends over 16 amino acids. This CDR3 reads CASSFQPGPGGTEAFF. CDR3 nucleotide sequence: TGTGCCAGCAGCTTCCAACCGGGTCCCGGGGGGACTGAAGCTTTCTTT.

The gene calls are TRBV4-3 and TRBJ1-5, with D uncertain. Between the trimmed V and J ends, which lost 0 bases and 5 bases, there was a span of 5 bases. The CDR3 sequence is 13 residues long. The V gene's germline CDR1 is LGHNA and CDR2 YSLEER. The CDR3 DNA follows: TGCGCCAGCAGCCAAGACGCCGATCAGCCCCAGCATTTT. Its translation: CASSQDADQPQHF.

The chain recombines TRBV7-2 with TRBJ2-2, with D possibly being TRBD1 or TRBD2 (6 bases each). The CDR3 loop spans 14 amino acids. V was pared by 7 bases and J by 7 bases, with 16 bases between. Germline V lookup: CDR1 SGHTA, CDR2 FQGNSA. CDR3 in DNA: TGTGCCAGCAACATGGGGGGCCGGGACGGGGAGCTGTTTTTT. Translation gives CASNMGGRDGELFF. Drawing the rest from reference TRBV7-2 and TRBJ2-2, the complete variable domain is GAGVSQSPSNKVTEKGKDVELRCDPISGHTALYWYRQSLGQGLEFLIYFQGNSAPDKSGLPSDRFSAERTGGSVSTLTIQRTQQEDSAVYLCASNMGGRDGELFFGEGSRLTVL.

The sample holds a few counts of this clone. The chain employs TRBV27 and TRBJ2-3; D is ambiguous. Trimming cost V 6 bases and J 5 bases, with 18 bases left between them. The germline V gene has CDR1 MNHEY and CDR2 SMNVEV (reference sequence). This CDR3 has 15 amino acids. CDR3 sequence reads: CASSRVKPLGDTQYF. The CDR3 DNA is TGTGCCAGCAGCCGGGTTAAACCCCTTGGAGATACGCAGTATTTT.

The CDR3 DNA reads as TGTGCCACCAGCAGAGATCATGTCAGAAACTATGGCTACACCTTC. This sequence encodes CATSRDHVRNYGYTF. This sequence joins TRBV15 and TRBJ1-2, with unresolved D. Deletions cut 0 bases from V and 2 bases from J, with 10 bases between. The CDR3 runs to 15 residues. The germline V gene has CDR1 LNHNV and CDR2 YYDKDF (reference sequence).

The V call is TRBV7-9, the J call TRBJ2-3; 7 bases are shared with TRBD1. With 1 base clipped from V and 3 bases from J, the junction kept 10 bases outside the gene matches. Germline values: CDR1 SEHNR, CDR2 FQNEAQ (reference sequence). The CDR3 totals 17 residues. DNA of the CDR3: TGTGCCAGCAGCTTAGAGGTTGTGACAGGGACAACAGATACGCAGTATTTT. It codes for CASSLEVVTGTTDTQYF.

The chain combines TRBV4-3 with TRBJ1-3; no clear D gene. Germline values: CDR1 LGHNA, CDR2 YSLEER. The V end was cut by 0 bases, the J end by 4 bases, with 13 bases between. The CDR3 is 16 amino acids. CDR3 sequence: CASSQDISPQGNTIYF. The DNA for the CDR3 is TGCGCCAGCAGCCAAGATATTTCCCCTCAGGGAAACACCATATATTTT.

The chain is built from TRBV5-1 and TRBJ2-3, with D perhaps TRBD1 or TRBD2 (5 bases each). Between the trimmed V and J ends, which lost 2 bases and 1 base, there was a span of 14 bases. The CDR3 consists of 16 residues. CDR1 and CDR2 (germline): SGHRS, YFSETQ. CDR3 sequence: CASSLRDPGRTDTQYF. The CDR3 coding sequence is TGCGCCAGCAGCTTAAGGGACCCAGGCCGCACAGATACGCAGTATTTT.